The 30 T cell receptor beta chains in this list originate from one sample, sequenced in a study of blood T cell repertoires in COVID-19. This table comes from immunoSEQ multiplex PCR, and its TCRdb copy is limited to in-frame clones, with some not included. Of approximately 220,000 clones listed, 80% to 90% are singletons. Sequenced input: PBMCs or T cells enriched from blood (not recorded which). The receptors here all came from a woman between 35 and 50 years old with acute COVID-19.

The chain joins TRBV18 to TRBJ1-6, with 7 bases fitting TRBD1. J lost 9 bases, V lost 3 bases, and 8 bases had no gene match. CDR1 is KGHSH, CDR2 LQKENI, per germline. The CDR3 extends over 15 amino acids. CDR3: CASSPTGALSSPLHF. The CDR3 region has the DNA TGTGCCAGCTCACCCACAGGGGCCTTGAGTTCACCCCTCCACTTT.

The chain couples TRBV2 to TRBJ1-1; D may be TRBD1 (6 bases). This CDR3 has 12 amino acids. Germline CDR1 is SNHLY and CDR2 is FYNNEI. The ends were cut back, 7 bases at V and 2 bases at J, with 8 bases in the middle. The CDR3: CASKGDNTEAFF. As DNA, the CDR3 is TGTGCCAGCAAGGGGGACAACACTGAAGCTTTCTTT.

V usage is TRBV18 and J usage is TRBJ1-4; no firm D call. From germline, CDR1 is KGHSH and CDR2 LQKENI. V lost 2 bases and J lost 3, with 7 bases in between. The CDR3 is 14 amino acids. CDR3 region: CASSPGRANEKLFF. The CDR3 DNA follows: TGTGCCAGCTCACCAGGGAGGGCTAATGAAAAACTGTTTTTT.

The chain couples TRBV12-3 or TRBV12-4 to TRBJ2-3; possibly TRBD1 for D (5 bases). The CDR3 has 13 amino acids. Trimming took 4 bases from V and 4 from J, leaving 9 bases between them. This CDR3 is CASSSDSSDTQYF. CDR3 coding DNA: TGTGCCAGCAGTTCAGACAGTTCAGATACGCAGTATTTT.

The V call is TRBV3-1 (or the pseudogene TRBV3-2), the J call TRBJ2-7; TRBD1 agrees at 9 bases. This CDR3 spans 11 amino acids. Germline values: CDR1 LGHDT, CDR2 YNNKEL (reference sequence). Trimming removed 3 bases from V and 12 bases from J; junction bases left unmatched: 3. CDR3 sequence reads: CASSHGQGWYF. CDR3 sequence (DNA): TGTGCCAGCAGCCATGGACAGGGGTGGTACTTC.

The chain carries TRBV14 and TRBJ2-5; TRBD2 is a possible D gene (6 bases). The CDR3 has 13 amino acids. The germline V gene encodes CDR1 SGHDN and CDR2 FVKESK. Trimming removed 1 base at V and 5 bases at J, with 8 bases between. CDR3 bases: TGTGCCAGCAGCCAAGCGGGAGTGGAGACCCAGTACTTC. Translation: CASSQAGVETQYF.

This chain links TRBV11-3 with TRBJ2-3; TRBD2 matches at 11 bases. Germline V gene sequence: CDR1 SGHNT, CDR2 YENEEA. V shed 6 bases, J shed 4 bases, and the junction held 6 bases outside the gene matches. There are 15 residues in the CDR3. DNA for the CDR3: TGTGCCAGCAGACTAGCGGGAGCGGGGTCAGATACGCAGTATTTT. This translates into CASRLAGAGSDTQYF.

The V call is TRBV7-2, the J call TRBJ1-5; no clear D gene. The CDR3 runs to 14 residues. Trimming stripped 4 bases from V and 5 bases from J, with 12 bases between. Per germline, CDR1 SGHTA and CDR2 FQGNSA. The CDR3 nucleotides are TGTGCCAGCAGCTATTTTCCCGGGGATCAGCCCCAGCATTTT. Translated: CASSYFPGDQPQHF.

The chain recombines TRBV7-2 with TRBJ1-1, with D tentatively TRBD1 (5 bases). Germline V CDR1 and CDR2: SGHTA, FQGNSA. The V end was cut by 1 base, the J end by 0 bases, with 12 bases between. The CDR3 is 16 residues long. The CDR3 spells CASSLGRGRMNTEAFF. In nucleotides, the CDR3 is TGTGCCAGCAGCTTAGGGAGGGGCAGAATGAACACTGAAGCTTTCTTT.

This chain links TRBV11-3 with TRBJ2-2, with D possibly being TRBD2 (5 bases). Germline V gene sequence: CDR1 SGHNT, CDR2 YENEEA. Deletions cut 5 bases from V and 6 bases from J, with 19 bases between. The length of the CDR3 is 16 residues. CDR3 residues: CASSPGGGSGAGELFF. CDR3 nucleotides: TGTGCCAGCAGCCCAGGTGGTGGGAGTGGGGCCGGGGAGCTGTTTTTT.

In this sample, this clone turned up once. This chain connects TRBV12-1 to TRBJ1-2; the table assigns TRBD1, which was not confirmed against the DNA. TRBV12-1 is marked as a pseudogene. The CDR3 extends over 14 amino acids. CDR3 nucleotides: TGTGCCAGCAGCCTACAGGGGGCACTCTATGGCTACACCTTC. It codes for CASSLQGALYGYTF.

The rearrangement links TRBV5-8 to TRBJ2-5; D is perhaps TRBD2 (6 bases). CDR1 and CDR2 from the germline V gene are SGHTS and YDEGEE. There are 13 residues in the CDR3. The V end lost 1 base, the J end lost 2 bases, and 6 bases lay between the germline ends. CDR3 sequence reads: CASSLRGQETQYF. CDR3 DNA sequence: TGTGCCAGCAGCTTGCGGGGGCAAGAGACCCAGTACTTC.

The V call is TRBV3-1 (or the pseudogene TRBV3-2), the J call TRBJ1-5; D ambiguous. The germline CDR1 and CDR2 sequences are LGHDT and YNNKEL (reference sequence). The CDR3 length is 20 residues. V shed 3 bases and J shed 5 bases, with 29 bases lying between them. DNA for the CDR3: TGTGCCAGCAGCCAGCACCCCCTTGGGCCCCTGACGGTGGCTCATCAGCCCCAGCATTTT. It yields the protein CASSQHPLGPLTVAHQPQHF.

V is TRBV28 and J is TRBJ1-2; D is possibly TRBD1 (5 bases). The V end was cut by 3 bases, the J end by 5 bases, with 13 bases between. The germline gives CDR1 MDHEN, CDR2 SYDVKM. The CDR3 spans 14 residues. CDR3 in DNA: TGTGCCAGCAGTTTCTCCGTCGGGGGGTATGGCTACACCTTC. As protein: CASSFSVGGYGYTF.

The chain has TRBV6-5 and TRBJ2-7, with 7 bases matching TRBD1. Germline CDR1 and CDR2: MNHEY and SVGAGI. The CDR3 covers 14 residues. Trimming cost V 8 bases and J 1 base; bases outside gene matches: 8. CDR3 residues: CASQKLGQSYEQYF. In nucleotides, the CDR3 is TGTGCCAGCCAGAAGTTGGGACAGTCCTACGAGCAGTACTTC.

J is TRBJ2-7 and V is TRBV12-5; TRBD2 aligns across 8 bases. V gave up 6 bases and J gave up 3 bases; unmatched junction bases: 7. The CDR3 loop spans 14 amino acids. Germline V CDR1 and CDR2: LGHNT, FRNRAP. CDR3: CASGPGLGGYEQYF. As DNA, the CDR3 is TGTGCTAGTGGACCGGGACTAGGAGGCTACGAGCAGTACTTC.

V is TRBV3-1 (or the pseudogene TRBV3-2) and J is TRBJ1-3; D remains unclear. V gave up 7 bases and J gave up 0 bases, with 13 bases separating them. Germline values: CDR1 LGHDT, CDR2 YNNKEL (reference sequence). This CDR3 spans 15 amino acids. The CDR3 reads CASTRGLGSGNTIYF. In nucleotides, the CDR3 is TGTGCCAGCACTCGCGGGCTGGGCTCTGGAAACACCATATATTTT.

This clone was seen once. J is TRBJ1-1 and V is TRBV10-3; D perhaps matches TRBD1 (5 bases). From germline, CDR1 is ENHRY and CDR2 SYGVKD. V was clipped by 8 bases and J by 1 base, with 5 bases between them. The CDR3 sequence is 11 residues long. CDR3 residues: CAIGQNTEAFF. In nucleotides, the CDR3 is TGTGCCATCGGACAGAACACTGAAGCTTTCTTT.

The chain couples TRBV11-2 to TRBJ2-1; maybe TRBD2 (5 bases). With 2 bases removed from V and 7 bases from J, the gap between germline ends came to 18 bases. The CDR3 spans 16 residues. Germline assignment: CDR1 SGHAT and CDR2 FQNNGV. Here the CDR3 DNA reads TGTGCCAGCAGCTTAAGCCTTGCGGGTCCGTGGAATGAGCAGTTCTTC. Residues: CASSLSLAGPWNEQFF.

The J gene is TRBJ2-2, the V gene TRBV27; TRBD2 agrees at 7 bases. J was trimmed by 3 bases and V by 6 bases; bases with no gene match: 10. Germline CDR1 and CDR2: MNHEY and SMNVEV (reference sequence). The CDR3 covers 16 residues. The CDR3 reads CASRPPRLADTGELFF. CDR3 DNA sequence: TGTGCCAGCAGGCCCCCCCGGCTAGCGGACACCGGGGAGCTGTTTTTT.

Points on this clone: At one boundary the junction diverges from the germline segment, which might be a read error. The rearrangement joins TRBV19 to TRBJ2-7; 7 bases agree with TRBD2. The CDR3 loop spans 12 amino acids. In germline, CDR1 is LNHDA, CDR2 SQIVND (reference sequence). CDR3 amino acids: CAVAGESYEQYF. The CDR3 DNA reads TGCGCCGTGGCGGGAGAGTCCTACGAGCAGTACTTC. The whole variable domain, filled in from reference TRBV19 and TRBJ2-7, reads DGGITQSPKYLFRKEGQNVTLSCEQNLNHDAMYWYRQDPGQGLRLIYYSQIVNDFQKGDIAEGYSVSREKKESFPLTVTSAQKNPTAFYLCAVAGESYEQYFGPGTRLTVT.

This clone was observed a few times. The J gene is TRBJ2-7, the V gene TRBV7-8; D is undetermined. The CDR3 covers 12 residues. V was pared by 4 bases and J by 4 bases, with 8 bases between. The germline CDR1 and CDR2 sequences are SGHVS and FQNEAQ. The CDR3 here is CASSSPQYEQYF. The CDR3 DNA reads as TGTGCCAGCAGCTCCCCTCAGTACGAGCAGTACTTC.

V usage is TRBV5-5 and J usage is TRBJ2-3; D unresolved. Between the trimmed V and J ends, which lost 4 bases and 6 bases, there was a span of 9 bases. The germline V gene has CDR1 SGHKS and CDR2 YYEKEE (reference sequence). CDR3 size: 12 residues. As DNA, the CDR3 is TGTGCCAGCAGCCAATCGGAGGATACGCAGTATTTT. It is translated as CASSQSEDTQYF.

V gene TRBV28 combines with J gene TRBJ1-5, with 9 bases that match TRBD1. The CDR3 length is 15 residues. Germline CDR1 reads MDHEN; CDR2 reads SYDVKM. Trimming took 5 bases from V and 6 from J; bases not matched to a gene: 8. DNA of the CDR3: TGTGCCAGCAGTGGGGACAGGGCGGGGGGTCAGCCCCAGCATTTT. Protein product: CASSGDRAGGQPQHF. The variable domain in full, completed from reference TRBV28 and TRBJ1-5, reads DVKVTQSSRYLVKRTGEKVFLECVQDMDHENMFWYRQDPGLGLRLIYFSYDVKMKEKGDIPEGYSVSREKKERFSLILESASTNQTSMYLCASSGDRAGGQPQHFGDGTRLSIL.

The V gene is TRBV27, the J gene TRBJ1-2; 7 nucleotides match TRBD1. The CDR3 extends over 14 amino acids. V lost 5 bases and J lost 4; bases outside the gene matches: 7. Germline V gene lookup returns CDR1 MNHEY and CDR2 SMNVEV (reference sequence). The CDR3 DNA reads TGTGCCAGCAGTCCACGGACAGGCCGCTATGGCTACACCTTC. Translation gives CASSPRTGRYGYTF.

This chain connects TRBV6-5 to TRBJ2-5; TRBD2 matches at 10 bases. The CDR3 contains 14 residues. CDR1 and CDR2 (germline): MNHEY, SVGAGI. The trim removed 6 bases at V and 1 base at J, leaving 2 bases unmatched. The CDR3 region is CASRLAGTQETQYF. DNA of the CDR3: TGTGCCAGCAGACTAGCGGGGACCCAAGAGACCCAGTACTTC.

This chain links TRBV25-1 with TRBJ2-5, with TRBD2 matching 7 bases. The CDR3 totals 15 residues. Trimming at V came to 5 bases and at J to 5 bases, leaving 11 bases not matched to a gene. CDR1 MGHDK and CDR2 SYGVNS come from the germline V gene. DNA of the CDR3: TGTGCCAGCAGTTACCCCGCGGGGGAGTTGGAGACCCAGTACTTC. Protein: CASSYPAGELETQYF.

Here the CDR3 reads CASSREGYGYTF. In DNA form, the CDR3 reads TGTGCCAGCAGTCGTGAGGGCTATGGCTACACCTTC. This sequence joins TRBV12-3 or TRBV12-4 and TRBJ1-2; D uncertain. V shed 5 bases and J shed 4 bases, with 8 bases lying between them. The CDR3 has 12 amino acids.

V gene TRBV6-4 combines with J gene TRBJ2-7, with D maybe TRBD2 (7 bases). The V end was cut by 2 bases, the J end by 5 bases, with 13 bases between. CDR1 MRHNA and CDR2 SNTAGT come from the germline V gene. This CDR3 has 14 amino acids. CDR3 in amino acids: CASSDMRGPNEQYF. Here the CDR3 DNA reads TGTGCCAGCAGTGACATGCGGGGGCCTAACGAGCAGTACTTC.

The CDR3 loop reads CASSPGGGNQPQHF. CDR3 DNA: TGTGCCAGCAGCCCTGGGGGGGGCAATCAGCCCCAGCATTTT. The chain couples TRBV5-5 to TRBJ1-5; a weak D match, TRBD1 (5 bases). CDR1 SGHKS and CDR2 YYEKEE come from the germline V gene (reference sequence). Trimming pared 4 bases from V and 2 bases from J, leaving 10 bases between. This CDR3 region has 14 residues. Full variable domain (remainder filled in from reference TRBV5-5 and TRBJ1-5): DAGVTQSPTHLIKTRGQQVTLRCSPISGHKSVSWYQQVLGQGPQFIFQYYEKEERGRGNFPDRFSARQFPNYSSELNVNALLLGDSALYLCASSPGGGNQPQHFGDGTRLSIL.